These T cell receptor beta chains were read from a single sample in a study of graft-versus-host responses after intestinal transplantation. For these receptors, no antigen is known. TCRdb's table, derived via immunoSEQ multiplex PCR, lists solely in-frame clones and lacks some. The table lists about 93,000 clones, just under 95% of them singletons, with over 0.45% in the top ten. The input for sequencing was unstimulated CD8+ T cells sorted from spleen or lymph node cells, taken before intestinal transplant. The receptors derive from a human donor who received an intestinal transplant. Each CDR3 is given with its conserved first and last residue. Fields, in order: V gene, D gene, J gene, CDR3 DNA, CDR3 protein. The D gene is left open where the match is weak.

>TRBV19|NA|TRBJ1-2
TGTGCCAGTAGTATCGGCGGCCTTAGTGGCTACACCTTC
CASSIGGLSGYTF
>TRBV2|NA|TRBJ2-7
TGTGCCAGCAGTGGGTCCAGAGACACCTACGAGCAGTACTTC
CASSGSRDTYEQYF
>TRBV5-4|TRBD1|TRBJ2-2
TGTGCCAGCAGCTCCGAATCGGACAGGCGCACCGGGGAGCTGTTTTTT
CASSSESDRRTGELFF
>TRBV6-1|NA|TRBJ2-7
TGTGCCAGCAGGGGAGACCGCACCTACGAGCAGTACTTC
CASRGDRTYEQYF
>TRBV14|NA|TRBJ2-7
TGTGCCAGCAGCCAAGAAGGAGAAGCCTACGAGCAGTACTTC
CASSQEGEAYEQYF
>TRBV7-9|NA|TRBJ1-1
TGTGCCAGCAGTCCCCATCTCTCGGGGGACACTGAAGCTTTCTTT
CASSPHLSGDTEAFF
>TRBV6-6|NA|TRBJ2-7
TGTGCCAGCAGTTACGCACAGAACTACGAGCAGTACTTC
CASSYAQNYEQYF
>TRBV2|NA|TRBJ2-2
TGTGCCAGCAGGGGGGCAGCGGGGCAAAACACCGGGGAGCTGTTTTTT
CASRGAAGQNTGELFF
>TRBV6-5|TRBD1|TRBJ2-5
TGTGCCAGCATAGGGGGCGCGTCCAAGGAGACCCAGTACTTC
CASIGGASKETQYF
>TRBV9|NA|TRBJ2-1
TGTGCCAGCAGCGTAGCGGCAGGGGATAATGAGCAGTTCTTC
CASSVAAGDNEQFF
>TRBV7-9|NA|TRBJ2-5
TGTGCCAGCAGCCAAAGCGTCAGGGGAGAGACCCAGTACTTC
CASSQSVRGETQYF
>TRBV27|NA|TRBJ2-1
TGTGCCAGCAGTTTATCCGGACCGGGGAATGAGCAGTTCTTC
CASSLSGPGNEQFF
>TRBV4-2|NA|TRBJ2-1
TGTGCCAGCAGCCAAGTCTGGGGGGGCCCCAATGAGCAGTTCTTC
CASSQVWGGPNEQFF